Described below is a single TCR beta chain sequence and its context. The data derive from a study of blood T cell repertoires in COVID-19. The CDR3 covers 14 residues. CDR1 is SGHRS and CDR2 is YFSETQ in the germline V gene. V shed 0 bases and J 5 bases; nucleotides not matched to a gene: 4. Some clones are missing from TCRdb's copy, which holds only in-frame ones; the method was immunoSEQ multiplex PCR. Of about 150,000 clones listed, approximately 90% were seen once; the top ten hold just over 3%. This rearrangement joins TRBV5-1 to TRBJ2-7; 8 bases are shared with TRBD1. Sequenced input: peripheral blood. The sequence was collected from a woman aged 55-70 years with active COVID-19. Written as DNA, the CDR3 is TGCGCCAGCAGCTTGGCGACAGGGGCGGACGAGCAGTACTTC. It yields the protein CASSLATGADEQYF.